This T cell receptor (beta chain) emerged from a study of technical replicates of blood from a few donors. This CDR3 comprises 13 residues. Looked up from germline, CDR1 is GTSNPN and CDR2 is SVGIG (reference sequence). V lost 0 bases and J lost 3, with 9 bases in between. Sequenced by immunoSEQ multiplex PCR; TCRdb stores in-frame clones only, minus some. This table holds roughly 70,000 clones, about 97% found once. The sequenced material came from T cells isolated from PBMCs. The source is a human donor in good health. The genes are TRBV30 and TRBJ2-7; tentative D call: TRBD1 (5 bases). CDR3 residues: CAWSVRQGYEQYF. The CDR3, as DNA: TGTGCCTGGAGTGTACGGCAGGGCTACGAGCAGTACTTC.